Listed below are T cell receptor beta chains from one sample, sequenced in a study of blood T cell repertoires in COVID-19. Method: immunoSEQ multiplex PCR; TCRdb's copy keeps in-frame clones and lacks some. Altogether about 280,000 clones are present, around 84% being singletons, with the ten largest covering 2% to 3%. The sample taken for sequencing was PBMCs or T cells enriched from blood (not recorded which). These receptor sequences come from a woman aged 50 to 60 who had recovered from COVID-19. Both conserved end residues are part of each CDR3. Each record gives: J gene, V gene, D gene, clone size, CDR3 protein, CDR3 DNA. D genes are given only for firm matches. Size tells how often a clone was seen (once, few, many) or the class of an expanded clone, and some rows leave it out.

j_gene: TRBJ2-1
v_gene: TRBV6-2/TRBV6-3
d_gene: -
abundance: -
CDR3aa: CASSYSLDGGPYNEQFF
CDR3nt: TGTGCCAGCAGTTACTCCCTGGACGGGGGACCCTACAATGAGCAGTTCTTC

j_gene: TRBJ2-3
v_gene: TRBV5-4
d_gene: -
abundance: once
CDR3aa: CASSFNTDTQYF
CDR3nt: TGTGCCAGCAGCTTCAACACAGATACGCAGTATTTT

j_gene: TRBJ1-1
v_gene: TRBV12-1
d_gene: -
abundance: once
CDR3aa: CATDRSNTEAFF
CDR3nt: TGTGCCACCGACAGGTCGAACACTGAAGCTTTCTTT

j_gene: TRBJ2-7
v_gene: TRBV5-1
d_gene: TRBD2
abundance: -
CDR3aa: CASTTAAGGWEQYF
CDR3nt: TGCGCCAGCACCACCGCAGCGGGGGGGTGGGAGCAGTACTTC

j_gene: TRBJ1-5
v_gene: TRBV27
d_gene: -
abundance: -
CDR3aa: CASSLFPGSNQPQHF
CDR3nt: TGTGCCAGCAGTTTATTTCCCGGGAGCAATCAGCCCCAGCATTTT

j_gene: TRBJ2-1
v_gene: TRBV7-2
d_gene: TRBD1
abundance: -
CDR3aa: CASSSRQGFPYNEQFF
CDR3nt: TGTGCCAGCAGCTCCCGACAGGGGTTCCCCTACAATGAGCAGTTCTTC

j_gene: TRBJ2-2
v_gene: TRBV9
d_gene: TRBD1
abundance: -
CDR3aa: CASTRTGAHTGELFF
CDR3nt: TGTGCCAGCACCCGGACAGGGGCGCACACCGGGGAGCTGTTTTTT

j_gene: TRBJ1-4
v_gene: TRBV15
d_gene: TRBD1
abundance: -
CDR3aa: CATSNLDRETNEKLFF
CDR3nt: TGTGCCACCAGCAATCTGGACAGGGAGACTAATGAAAAACTGTTTTTT

j_gene: TRBJ1-3
v_gene: TRBV15
d_gene: -
abundance: -
CDR3aa: CATSRDSSGNTIYF
CDR3nt: TGTGCCACCAGCAGAGACAGCTCTGGAAACACCATATATTTT

j_gene: TRBJ1-4
v_gene: TRBV6-5
d_gene: -
abundance: -
CDR3aa: CASSYLSSNEKLFF
CDR3nt: TGTGCCAGCAGTTACCTAAGCTCTAATGAAAAACTGTTTTTT

j_gene: TRBJ2-5
v_gene: TRBV3-1/TRBV3-2
d_gene: -
abundance: -
CDR3aa: CASSHTRQGPETQYF
CDR3nt: TGTGCCAGCAGCCATACCCGCCAGGGTCCTGAGACCCAGTACTTC

j_gene: TRBJ1-2
v_gene: TRBV28
d_gene: -
abundance: -
CDR3aa: CASSYGQHLNYGYTF
CDR3nt: TGTGCCAGCAGTTACGGACAGCACCTTAACTATGGCTACACCTTC

j_gene: TRBJ2-7
v_gene: TRBV19
d_gene: TRBD2
abundance: -
CDR3aa: CASSIGAGPYEQYF
CDR3nt: TGTGCCAGTAGTATCGGAGCGGGGCCCTACGAGCAGTACTTC

j_gene: TRBJ1-5
v_gene: TRBV14
d_gene: -
abundance: -
CDR3aa: CARALAGDQPQHF
CDR3nt: TGTGCCAGAGCCTTGGCGGGTGATCAGCCCCAGCATTTT

j_gene: TRBJ1-5
v_gene: TRBV20-1
d_gene: -
abundance: few
CDR3aa: CSASRGASNQPQHF
CDR3nt: TGCAGTGCTAGTCGGGGGGCTAGCAATCAGCCCCAGCATTTT

j_gene: TRBJ2-3
v_gene: TRBV27
d_gene: TRBD2
abundance: -
CDR3aa: CASRPWVGSGSTDTQYF
CDR3nt: TGTGCCAGCAGACCCTGGGTGGGTAGCGGGAGTACAGATACGCAGTATTTT

j_gene: TRBJ2-2
v_gene: TRBV30
d_gene: TRBD1
abundance: once
CDR3aa: CAWSTRDRIPPGELFF
CDR3nt: TGTGCCTGGAGTACCCGGGACAGGATTCCCCCCGGGGAGCTGTTTTTT

j_gene: TRBJ2-7
v_gene: TRBV28
d_gene: TRBD1
abundance: -
CDR3aa: CASSALYRGRENYEQYF
CDR3nt: TGTGCCAGCAGTGCTTTATACAGGGGAAGGGAGAACTACGAGCAGTACTTC

j_gene: TRBJ2-1
v_gene: TRBV27
d_gene: TRBD2
abundance: -
CDR3aa: CASSLAGGLLEQFF
CDR3nt: TGTGCCAGCAGTTTAGCGGGGGGGCTCCTTGAGCAGTTCTTC

j_gene: TRBJ1-1
v_gene: TRBV27
d_gene: TRBD1
abundance: -
CDR3aa: CASSSRTGNTEAFF
CDR3nt: TGTGCCAGCAGTTCCAGGACAGGGAACACTGAAGCTTTCTTT

j_gene: TRBJ2-7
v_gene: TRBV12-3/TRBV12-4
d_gene: -
abundance: -
CDR3aa: CASSLAQAGQQYF
CDR3nt: TGTGCCAGCAGTTTAGCACAAGCTGGGCAGCAGTACTTC

j_gene: TRBJ2-7
v_gene: TRBV27
d_gene: -
abundance: -
CDR3aa: CASRSPNRYEQYF
CDR3nt: TGTGCCAGCAGGTCCCCAAACAGGTACGAGCAGTACTTC

j_gene: TRBJ1-5
v_gene: TRBV6-1
d_gene: -
abundance: -
CDR3aa: CASRQGGGNQPQHF
CDR3nt: TGTGCCAGCCGCCAGGGAGGGGGCAATCAGCCCCAGCATTTT

j_gene: TRBJ2-2
v_gene: TRBV19
d_gene: TRBD2
abundance: few
CDR3aa: CASSPPPGTSIPGELFF
CDR3nt: TGTGCCAGTAGTCCCCCCCCCGGGACTAGTATCCCCGGGGAGCTGTTTTTT

j_gene: TRBJ1-1
v_gene: TRBV20-1
d_gene: -
abundance: -
CDR3aa: CSASTTGDTEAFF
CDR3nt: TGCAGTGCCAGTACAACGGGGGACACTGAAGCTTTCTTT

j_gene: TRBJ2-3
v_gene: TRBV7-2
d_gene: TRBD1
abundance: -
CDR3aa: CASSLRTPGQGTDTQYF
CDR3nt: TGTGCCAGCAGCTTAAGGACACCGGGACAGGGGACAGATACGCAGTATTTT

j_gene: TRBJ1-3
v_gene: TRBV5-1
d_gene: TRBD1
abundance: -
CDR3aa: CASNPGTAGNTIYF
CDR3nt: TGCGCCAGCAACCCCGGGACAGCCGGAAACACCATATATTTT

j_gene: TRBJ2-7
v_gene: TRBV7-2
d_gene: TRBD2
abundance: once
CDR3aa: CASSLTSGAYEQYF
CDR3nt: TGTGCCAGCAGCCTCACTAGCGGGGCCTACGAGCAGTACTTC

j_gene: TRBJ1-1
v_gene: TRBV6-5
d_gene: -
abundance: -
CDR3aa: CASYWSLNTEAFF
CDR3nt: TGTGCCAGCTACTGGTCCTTGAACACTGAAGCTTTCTTT

j_gene: TRBJ1-1
v_gene: TRBV28
d_gene: -
abundance: -
CDR3aa: CASSITHRSEAFF
CDR3nt: TGTGCCAGCAGCATAACTCACCGGAGTGAAGCTTTCTTT

j_gene: TRBJ2-7
v_gene: TRBV7-9
d_gene: TRBD2
abundance: -
CDR3aa: CASYKAGTSGDYEQYF
CDR3nt: TGTGCCAGCTACAAAGCGGGGACTAGCGGGGATTACGAGCAGTACTTC

j_gene: TRBJ1-4
v_gene: TRBV11-2
d_gene: -
abundance: -
CDR3aa: CASSLGGVDEKLFF
CDR3nt: TGTGCCAGCAGCTTAGGGGGCGTCGATGAAAAACTGTTTTTT

j_gene: TRBJ1-1
v_gene: TRBV27
d_gene: -
abundance: -
CDR3aa: CASRRRDTINTEAFF
CDR3nt: TGTGCCAGCAGGAGACGGGACACCATAAACACTGAAGCTTTCTTT

j_gene: TRBJ1-5
v_gene: TRBV27
d_gene: TRBD1
abundance: -
CDR3aa: CASSLTGGEQPQHF
CDR3nt: TGTGCCAGCAGTCTGACAGGGGGGGAGCAGCCCCAGCATTTT

j_gene: TRBJ2-3
v_gene: TRBV7-2
d_gene: -
abundance: -
CDR3aa: CASSPGPSTDTQYF
CDR3nt: TGTGCCAGCAGCCCTGGGCCTTCCACAGATACGCAGTATTTT

j_gene: TRBJ2-1
v_gene: TRBV21-1
d_gene: -
abundance: few
CDR3aa: CASSKATSRYEQFF
CDR3nt: TGTGCCAGCAGCAAAGCTACTTCACGATATGAGCAGTTCTTC

j_gene: TRBJ2-3
v_gene: TRBV5-1
d_gene: -
abundance: -
CDR3aa: CASSFGLLTDTQYF
CDR3nt: TGCGCCAGCAGCTTTGGACTCCTCACAGATACGCAGTATTTT

j_gene: TRBJ1-2
v_gene: TRBV30
d_gene: -
abundance: -
CDR3aa: CAWSVLGHNYGYTF
CDR3nt: TGTGCCTGGAGTGTCTTGGGACACAACTATGGCTACACCTTC

j_gene: TRBJ2-6
v_gene: TRBV5-1
d_gene: TRBD1
abundance: -
CDR3aa: CASSSQGTGANVLTF
CDR3nt: TGCGCCAGCAGCTCACAGGGGACTGGGGCCAACGTCCTGACTTTC

j_gene: TRBJ1-6
v_gene: TRBV18
d_gene: TRBD1
abundance: -
CDR3aa: CASSPQIPGQGDSPLHF
CDR3nt: TGTGCCAGCTCACCACAAATTCCGGGACAGGGGGACTCACCCCTCCACTTT

j_gene: TRBJ1-2
v_gene: TRBV9
d_gene: TRBD1
abundance: once
CDR3aa: CASSAYRGSDGYTF
CDR3nt: TGTGCCAGCAGCGCTTACAGGGGGTCAGATGGCTACACCTTC

j_gene: TRBJ1-2
v_gene: TRBV15
d_gene: TRBD1
abundance: few
CDR3aa: CAVTPGQGPGYTF
CDR3nt: TGTGCCGTCACACCGGGACAGGGACCTGGCTACACCTTC

j_gene: TRBJ2-6
v_gene: TRBV2
d_gene: -
abundance: -
CDR3aa: CASSGPGSIFGANVLTF
CDR3nt: TGTGCCAGCAGTGGGCCGGGTTCTATCTTCGGGGCCAACGTCCTGACTTTC

j_gene: TRBJ2-5
v_gene: TRBV11-2
d_gene: -
abundance: -
CDR3aa: CASSTQSGTQETQYF
CDR3nt: TGTGCCAGCAGCACACAGAGCGGGACACAAGAGACCCAGTACTTC